The next 22 T cell receptor beta chains were all read from a single sample in a study of cytomegalovirus exposure and HLA in healthy donors. Here immunoSEQ multiplex PCR was the method, and the copy in TCRdb shows in-frame clones only, minus some. The sample lists 65,000 to 80,000 clones; around 94% were seen once. Specimen: PBMCs. These receptors originate from a woman between 18 and 30 years old in good health and CMV-seropositive.

J is TRBJ1-2 and V is TRBV6-5, with 8 bases identical to TRBD1. The germline V gene has CDR1 MNHEY and CDR2 SVGAGI. This CDR3 has 12 amino acids. V shed 6 bases and J 3 bases; nucleotides not matched to a gene: 0. Here the CDR3 reads CASRTGDYGYTF. CDR3 DNA sequence: TGTGCCAGCAGGACAGGGGACTATGGCTACACCTTC.

The chain recombines TRBV4-3 with TRBJ1-1, with a weak D call TRBD1 (5 bases). Trimming removed 0 bases at V and 2 bases at J, with 13 bases between. The CDR3 covers 16 residues. Germline CDR1 and CDR2: LGHNA and YSLEER. CDR3 residues: CASSQDIRRGNTEAFF. The CDR3 nucleotides are TGCGCCAGCAGCCAAGATATCCGGAGGGGCAACACTGAAGCTTTCTTT.

The V call is TRBV7-3, the J call TRBJ2-3, with D possibly being TRBD2 (5 bases). Germline assignment: CDR1 SGHTA and CDR2 FQGTGA. This CDR3 has 12 amino acids. Trimming left V 11 bases short and J 1 base short, with 10 bases between. CDR3: CASSEGTDTQYF. As DNA, the CDR3 is TGTGCCTCCTCGGAGGGCACAGATACGCAGTATTTT.

CDR3 nucleotide sequence: TGCGCCAGCAGCCAACTCACTCCGGGGACTGGAAACACCATATATTTT. Translated, it gives CASSQLTPGTGNTIYF. The chain carries TRBV4-3 and TRBJ1-3; D uncertain. This CDR3 is built from 16 residues. Between the trimmed V and J ends, which lost 2 bases and 2 bases, there was a span of 13 bases. Germline lookup yields CDR1 LGHNA and CDR2 YSLEER.

The chain joins TRBV28 to TRBJ2-1; TRBD2 aligns across 12 bases. The CDR3 covers 16 residues. Germline-derived CDR1 and CDR2 are MDHEN and SYDVKM. V was pared by 5 bases and J by 4 bases, with 6 bases of the junction left unmatched. Written as DNA, the CDR3 is TGTGCCAGCAGTCAAGGGGGACTAGCGGGTTACAATGAGCAGTTCTTC. Protein: CASSQGGLAGYNEQFF.

This rearrangement joins TRBV7-2 to TRBJ2-7; tentatively, D is TRBD2 (6 bases). The V gene lost 3 bases and the J gene lost 0 bases, with 6 bases spanning the gap. The CDR3 is 13 residues long. Germline V gene lookup returns CDR1 SGHTA and CDR2 FQGNSA. The DNA for the CDR3 is TGTGCCAGCAGCTTTAGCGGCTCCTACGAGCAGTACTTC. It translates to CASSFSGSYEQYF. Combining the CDR3 with reference TRBV7-2 and TRBJ2-7 gives the whole variable domain GAGVSQSPSNKVTEKGKDVELRCDPISGHTALYWYRQSLGQGLEFLIYFQGNSAPDKSGLPSDRFSAERTGGSVSTLTIQRTQQEDSAVYLCASSFSGSYEQYFGPGTRLTVT.

V usage is TRBV11-2 and J usage is TRBJ2-7; 7 bases are shared with TRBD1. J lost 1 base, V lost 5 bases, and 11 bases had no gene match. Germline V lookup: CDR1 SGHAT, CDR2 FQNNGV. CDR3 length: 16 residues. The CDR3 bases are TGTGCCAGCAGCCTACAGGGGCCCGGGATTTCCTACGAGCAGTACTTC. This translates into CASSLQGPGISYEQYF.

The chain joins TRBV19 to TRBJ1-2; 7 bases are a match to TRBD1. The CDR3 extends over 13 amino acids. Germline CDR1 LNHDA, CDR2 SQIVND (reference sequence). Germline trimming cut 10 bases from V and 1 base from J; bases unmatched to any gene: 6. CDR3 sequence: CATRQGLNYGYTF. DNA of the CDR3: TGTGCCACCCGACAGGGACTTAACTATGGCTACACCTTC.

This chain uses TRBV5-3 with TRBJ2-3, with TRBD2 matching over 7 bases. TRBV5-3 is placed among ORFs of uncertain function. The CDR3 runs 13 residues. V dropped 8 bases and J dropped 6; count of bases not matched to a gene: 9. The CDR3 sequence is CASRSGVGDTQYF. In DNA, the CDR3 is TGTGCCAGCAGGAGCGGGGTGGGGGATACGCAGTATTTT.

The chain links TRBV7-8 to TRBJ2-7; 8 nucleotides line up with TRBD1. V lost 5 bases, J lost 5 bases, and 8 bases stayed unmatched. This CDR3 has 14 amino acids. The V gene's germline CDR1 is SGHVS and CDR2 FQNEAQ. CDR3 nucleotides: TGTGCCAGCAGCCTCCGGACAGGGTCGGACGAGCAGTACTTC. The encoded protein is CASSLRTGSDEQYF. Looking up the rest from reference TRBV7-8 and TRBJ2-7 gives the full variable domain: GAGVSQSPRYKVAKRGQDVALRCDPISGHVSLFWYQQALGQGPEFLTYFQNEAQLDKSGLPSDRFFAERPEGSVSTLKIQRTQQEDSAVYLCASSLRTGSDEQYFGPGTRLTVT.

The gene calls are TRBV29-1 and TRBJ2-3; TRBD2 aligns across 12 bases. The V and J ends lost 6 bases and 2 bases, in that order; junction bases with no gene match: 6. This CDR3 has 15 residues. The germline gives CDR1 SQVTM, CDR2 ANQGSEA. The CDR3, as DNA: TGCAGCGTCGTTACTAGCGGGGGGCCCACAGATACGCAGTATTTT. Its protein is CSVVTSGGPTDTQYF.

This chain links TRBV11-2 with TRBJ2-7; no clear D. The germline V and J ends were trimmed by 1 base and 2 bases, with 15 bases remaining between them. Germline values: CDR1 SGHAT, CDR2 FQNNGV. This CDR3 comprises 16 residues. CDR3 sequence: CASSLAREAQTYEQYF. CDR3 nucleotide sequence: TGTGCCAGCAGCTTAGCCCGAGAAGCACAGACCTACGAGCAGTACTTC.

This rearrangement joins TRBV9 to TRBJ1-4, with D possibly being TRBD1 (6 bases). Germline loops: CDR1 SGDLS, CDR2 YYNGEE. The CDR3 has 15 residues. V was trimmed by 3 bases and J by 0 bases, leaving 9 bases between them. The CDR3 nucleotides read TGTGCCAGCAGCGCACAGGGAGCAACTAATGAAAAACTGTTTTTT. It codes for CASSAQGATNEKLFF.

The chain joins TRBV5-4 to TRBJ1-2; possibly TRBD1 for D (5 bases). V was trimmed by 4 bases and J by 1 base, leaving 17 bases between them. The germline CDR1 and CDR2 sequences are SGHNT and YYREEE (reference sequence). The CDR3 runs 16 residues. CDR3 loop: CASSQGGPGRNYGYTF. In DNA, the CDR3 is TGTGCCAGCAGCCAGGGAGGGCCGGGACGTAACTATGGCTACACCTTC.

This sequence joins TRBV28 and TRBJ2-2, with TRBD2 matching over 11 bases. J lost 3 bases, V lost 6 bases, and 9 bases had no gene match. CDR3 length: 17 amino acids. Germline CDR1 and CDR2: MDHEN and SYDVKM. The CDR3 sequence: CASSRPGTSGYTGELFF. DNA for the CDR3: TGTGCCAGCAGCCGCCCGGGGACTAGCGGATACACCGGGGAGCTGTTTTTT.

The genes are TRBV18 and TRBJ1-3; 8 bases line up with TRBD1. With V trimmed by 3 bases and J by 3 bases, 10 bases remained unmatched. This CDR3 has 17 amino acids. Germline CDR1 is KGHSH and CDR2 is LQKENI. The CDR3 reads CASSPSRQGTNGNTIYF. The CDR3 DNA follows: TGTGCCAGCTCACCTTCGAGACAGGGGACTAATGGAAACACCATATATTTT.

This chain uses TRBV7-3 with TRBJ2-1; D is perhaps TRBD1 (6 bases). The V gene lost 5 bases and the J gene lost 10 bases, with 12 bases spanning the gap. This CDR3 has 12 amino acids. Germline V lookup: CDR1 SGHTA, CDR2 FQGTGA. This chain's CDR3 is CASSHTDREQFF. CDR3 sequence (DNA): TGTGCCAGCAGCCACACCGACAGGGAGCAGTTCTTC.

The rearrangement uses TRBV4-3 and TRBJ1-2; D is unclear. V shed 1 base and J shed 3 bases, with 9 bases lying between them. CDR1 and CDR2 from the germline V gene are LGHNA and YSLEER. The CDR3 totals 14 residues. The CDR3 protein is CASSQGTLDYGYTF. As DNA, the CDR3 is TGCGCCAGCAGCCAAGGGACTTTAGACTATGGCTACACCTTC.

The CDR3 nucleotides are TGTGCCAGCAGTTACTCCGAGGGTGACTATGGCTACACCTTC. Translated: CASSYSEGDYGYTF. The chain combines TRBV6-5 with TRBJ1-2; no definite D call. The germline CDR1 and CDR2 sequences are MNHEY and SVGAGI. This CDR3 spans 14 amino acids. V was pared by 0 bases and J by 3 bases, with 8 bases between.

This clone was recorded only once. This chain connects TRBV27 to TRBJ2-1, with 11 bases fitting TRBD1. The CDR3 has 18 residues. J lost 0 bases, V lost 2 bases, and 6 bases had no gene match. Germline V lookup: CDR1 MNHEY, CDR2 SMNVEV (reference sequence). CDR3 in amino acids: CASSLGTGGFSSYNEQFF. In DNA, the CDR3 is TGTGCCAGCAGTTTAGGGACAGGGGGATTTAGCTCCTACAATGAGCAGTTCTTC.

The chain joins TRBV6-5 to TRBJ2-7, with TRBD1 matching over 8 bases. The junction had 5 bases not matched to a gene; V was cut back by 2 bases and J by 2 bases. The CDR3 runs 15 residues. Germline V gives CDR1 MNHEY, CDR2 SVGAGI. CDR3 region: CASSYGAGGTYEQYF. The CDR3 nucleotides are TGTGCCAGCAGTTACGGGGCAGGGGGCACCTACGAGCAGTACTTC.

The chain carries TRBV4-1 and TRBJ2-5, with D possibly TRBD1 on 7 matching bases. Germline V gene data show CDR1 as MGHRA and CDR2 as YSYEKL. The CDR3 totals 16 residues. V was clipped by 0 bases and J by 7 bases, with 18 bases between them. The CDR3 DNA sequence: TGCGCCAGCAGCCAAGATTTCACAGGGCAGGGGGGGACCCAGTACTTC. It codes for CASSQDFTGQGGTQYF.